These 8 T cell receptor beta chains came from one sample sequenced in a study of radiation and T cells in renal cell carcinoma. As to time point: baseline pretreatment blood. Regarding treatment: 15 Gy SBRT to primary tumor, nephrectomy 4 weeks later. Method: immunoSEQ multiplex PCR; TCRdb's copy keeps in-frame clones and lacks some. The sample records some 100,000 clones, 70% to 85% being singletons. Here the sequenced sample was blood, taken from a patient whose treatment included radiotherapy and nephrectomy. Receptor source: a man aged 60 to 69 with renal cell carcinoma.

This chain uses TRBV19 with TRBJ2-2; tentatively, D is TRBD1 (7 bases). Germline loops: CDR1 LNHDA, CDR2 SQIVND (reference sequence). The V end was cut by 7 bases, the J end by 7 bases, with 19 bases between. This CDR3 region has 15 residues. CDR3 residues: CASIVTGDWNGELFF. CDR3 DNA: TGTGCCAGTATAGTTACAGGGGACTGGAACGGGGAGCTGTTTTTT.

The chain couples TRBV5-1 to TRBJ2-7; D perhaps matches TRBD1 (5 bases). The CDR3 spans 12 residues. CDR1 SGHRS and CDR2 YFSETQ come from the germline V gene. V lost 6 bases and J 3 bases, leaving 10 bases between the germline ends. CDR3 sequence reads: CASTLDNYEQYF. The DNA of the CDR3 is TGCGCCAGCACCCTGGACAACTACGAGCAGTACTTC.

The chain is built from TRBV28 and TRBJ2-7; D gene ambiguous. CDR1 MDHEN and CDR2 SYDVKM come from the germline V gene. The germline V and J ends were trimmed by 4 bases and 1 base, with 11 bases remaining between them. The CDR3 length is 14 residues. CDR3 amino acids: CASSYSTLSYEQYF. CDR3 in DNA: TGTGCCAGCAGTTACTCGACACTGTCCTACGAGCAGTACTTC.

This chain uses TRBV15 with TRBJ2-1, with TRBD1 as a possible D gene (6 bases). V was trimmed by 3 bases and J by 0 bases, leaving 12 bases between them. The CDR3 length is 16 residues. Germline V CDR1 and CDR2: LNHNV, YYDKDF (reference sequence). The CDR3 spells CATSSLRDTSYNEQFF. CDR3 bases: TGTGCCACCAGCAGTCTCCGGGACACCTCCTACAATGAGCAGTTCTTC.

The chain employs TRBV28 and TRBJ1-5; D perhaps matches TRBD1 (6 bases). The V end lost 4 bases, the J end lost 4 bases, and 8 bases lay between the germline ends. There are 13 residues in the CDR3. Germline CDR1 is MDHEN and CDR2 is SYDVKM. The CDR3 here is CASSSRGNQPQHF. CDR3 coding DNA: TGTGCCAGCAGTTCTAGGGGGAATCAGCCCCAGCATTTT.

The rearrangement links TRBV6-6 to TRBJ2-5, with 7 bases that match TRBD1. The J call may be mistaken, given a closer DNA end match to TRBJ2-7. The length of the CDR3 is 14 residues. Germline values: CDR1 MNHNY, CDR2 SVGAGI (reference sequence). The CDR3 DNA is TGTGCCAGCAGGTGGACAGGCCTCACCTACGAGCAGTACTTC. The encoded protein is CASRWTGLTYEQYF.

The chain uses TRBV5-4 and TRBJ2-3; the D gene is possibly TRBD1 (5 bases). The CDR3 has 13 amino acids. The V gene lost 1 base and the J gene lost 6 bases, with 9 bases spanning the gap. Looked up from germline, CDR1 is SGHNT and CDR2 is YYREEE (reference sequence). The DNA for the CDR3 is TGTGCCAGCAGCTTGCAGGGAATGGATACGCAGTATTTT. Translating it yields CASSLQGMDTQYF.

A note on this clone: Because the CDR3's place on the DNA is in doubt, the DNA is left out and the CDR3 is given as listed by TCRdb. The chain is built from TRBV27 and TRBJ2-5; whether TRBD1, the table's D call, matches the DNA was not checked. Including both end residues, the CDR3 is 14 amino acids long. Germline CDR1 MNHEY, CDR2 SMNVEV (reference sequence). The CDR3: CASSILGQQETQYF.